A selection of T cell receptor beta chains follows, all from one sample in a study of lymphopenia after photon versus proton radiotherapy. Here immunoSEQ multiplex PCR was the method, and the copy in TCRdb shows in-frame clones only, minus some. This sample has 35,000 to 45,000 clones, with over 80% found just once. The material was peripheral blood, obtained from a patient treated with proton-based radiotherapy. Every receptor here comes from a woman between 65 and 79 years old with pancreatic cancer. CDR3s include the opening cysteine and the closing phenylalanine or tryptophan. The order of the fields is V gene, J gene, clone size, D gene, CDR3 protein, CDR3 DNA. The D gene is left open where the match is weak. Clone size is not always given. Where it is, it says once, few, many or a class for expanded clones.

TRBV4-1	TRBJ2-5	.	.	CASSPIGGEETQYF	TGCGCCAGCAGCCCCATAGGCGGCGAAGAGACCCAGTACTTC
TRBV28	TRBJ1-5	.	.	CASSLLGGQPQHF	TGTGCCAGCAGTTTATTGGGAGGCCAGCCCCAGCATTTT
TRBV19	TRBJ2-7	few	TRBD1	CASSIRDRDFEQYF	TGTGCCAGTAGTATCAGGGACAGGGACTTCGAGCAGTACTTC
TRBV27	TRBJ1-5	.	.	CASSLGLGGTSNQPQHF	TGTGCCAGCAGTTTAGGGCTGGGGGGGACCAGCAATCAGCCCCAGCATTTT
TRBV5-1	TRBJ2-1	.	TRBD2	CASSLVSGSNEQFF	TGCGCCAGCAGCTTGGTTAGCGGGAGCAATGAGCAGTTCTTC
TRBV6-6	TRBJ2-7	.	TRBD1	CASSYEQGNEQYF	TGTGCCAGCAGTTACGAACAGGGGAACGAGCAGTACTTC
TRBV11-3	TRBJ1-4	.	TRBD1	CASSVGQGTQKLFF	TGTGCCAGCAGCGTAGGACAGGGGACTCAAAAACTGTTTTTT
TRBV18	TRBJ2-1	.	TRBD2	CASSPRTSAYNEQFF	TGTGCCAGCTCACCACGTACTAGCGCATACAATGAGCAGTTCTTC
TRBV4-1	TRBJ2-2	few	TRBD1	CASNPGQGFPGELFF	TGCGCCAGCAACCCGGGACAGGGGTTCCCCGGGGAGCTGTTTTTT
TRBV7-9	TRBJ1-1	once	.	CASSLGRARRGMNTEAFF	TGTGCCAGCAGCTTAGGAAGAGCCCGACGGGGTATGAACACTGAAGCTTTCTTT
TRBV28	TRBJ2-1	.	.	CASRSPLVNSYNEQFF	TGTGCCAGCAGGAGCCCTCTAGTGAACTCCTACAATGAGCAGTTCTTC
TRBV5-1	TRBJ2-5	.	TRBD2	CASTQTASGTGETQYF	TGCGCCAGCACACAGACGGCTAGCGGGACTGGGGAGACCCAGTACTTC
TRBV19	TRBJ1-1	.	TRBD1	CASSPAPNRGGTEAFF	TGTGCCAGTAGTCCTGCCCCGAACAGGGGCGGCACTGAAGCTTTCTTT
TRBV15	TRBJ1-4	.	.	CATSGAAARNEKLFF	TGTGCCACCAGTGGGGCAGCCGCAAGAAATGAAAAACTGTTTTTT
TRBV5-1	TRBJ1-1	few	.	CASSLGQDEAFF	TGCGCCAGCAGCTTGGGACAGGACGAAGCTTTCTTT
TRBV19	TRBJ2-5	once	.	CASSMVLTFQETQYF	TGTGCCAGTAGTATGGTGTTGACCTTCCAAGAGACCCAGTACTTC
TRBV7-2	TRBJ2-7	.	.	CASSLDPAPRREQYF	TGTGCCAGCAGCTTAGACCCGGCCCCCCGTCGAGAGCAGTACTTC
TRBV25-1	TRBJ2-1	.	.	CASRPGRAEQFF	TGTGCCAGCAGGCCTGGCCGCGCGGAGCAGTTCTTC
TRBV5-1	TRBJ2-7	.	TRBD2	CASSIGAGGGEQYF	TGCGCCAGCAGCATTGGAGCGGGAGGCGGCGAGCAGTACTTC
TRBV16	TRBJ2-1	.	.	CASSPPGGAEHYNEQFF	TGTGCCAGCAGCCCACCCGGTGGAGCGGAGCACTACAATGAGCAGTTCTTC
TRBV5-1	TRBJ1-5	.	TRBD1	CASSLDPGGQPQHF	TGCGCCAGCAGCTTGGACCCAGGGGGTCAGCCCCAGCATTTT
TRBV15	TRBJ1-4	.	.	CATSKDRLSEQEKLFF	TGTGCCACCAGCAAAGACCGTTTGTCAGAGCAGGAAAAACTGTTTTTT
TRBV30	TRBJ2-7	.	TRBD2	CAWSPGGSPHEQYF	TGTGCCTGGAGCCCGGGCGGGAGTCCCCACGAGCAGTACTTC
TRBV5-4	TRBJ1-3	.	.	CASSLAGGAGNTIYF	TGTGCCAGCAGCTTGGCGGGGGGCGCTGGAAACACCATATATTTT
TRBV7-6	TRBJ2-7	.	.	CASSLAPDPYEQYF	TGTGCCAGCAGCTTAGCGCCAGATCCTTACGAGCAGTACTTC
TRBV4-3	TRBJ1-1	.	.	CASSQERHNTEAFF	TGCGCCAGCAGCCAAGAGAGGCACAACACTGAAGCTTTCTTT
TRBV10-3	TRBJ1-1	.	.	CAISDSPGGEAFF	TGTGCCATCAGCGATTCCCCAGGCGGTGAAGCTTTCTTT
TRBV7-9	TRBJ1-5	.	.	CASSFGQGSQPQHF	TGTGCCAGCAGCTTCGGGCAGGGGAGCCAGCCCCAGCATTTT
TRBV19	TRBJ1-5	.	TRBD1	CASTTGQGGGPQHF	TGTGCCAGTACCACTGGACAGGGAGGGGGACCCCAGCATTTT
TRBV4-3	TRBJ1-2	.	.	CASSQDPVNYGYTF	TGCGCCAGCAGCCAAGATCCAGTGAACTATGGCTACACCTTC
TRBV5-1	TRBJ2-1	.	TRBD1	CASSTQGDSYNEQFF	TGCGCCAGCAGCACTCAGGGGGACTCCTACAATGAGCAGTTCTTC
TRBV11-3	TRBJ1-2	.	.	CASSLVANYGYTF	TGTGCCAGCAGCTTAGTGGCCAACTATGGCTACACCTTC
TRBV7-9	TRBJ1-1	.	.	CASSLSIDTEAFF	TGTGCCAGCAGCTTAAGTATAGACACTGAAGCTTTCTTT
TRBV7-8	TRBJ1-2	.	.	CASSLSDNYGYTF	TGTGCCAGCAGCTTAAGTGACAATTATGGCTACACCTTC
TRBV9	TRBJ2-7	.	TRBD2	CASSPTGGTSGSEQYF	TGTGCCAGCAGCCCTACTGGTGGGACTAGCGGGAGCGAGCAGTACTTC
TRBV7-3	TRBJ1-1	.	TRBD1	CASSSGTGWTEAFF	TGTGCCAGCAGTTCTGGGACAGGGTGGACTGAAGCTTTCTTT
TRBV4-3	TRBJ2-7	.	TRBD2	CASSQAIGTSGYEQYF	TGCGCCAGCAGCCAAGCAATTGGGACTAGCGGCTACGAGCAGTACTTC
TRBV27	TRBJ2-1	.	.	CASSPTGYNEQFF	TGTGCCAGCAGTCCAACCGGCTACAATGAGCAGTTCTTC
TRBV28	TRBJ1-5	.	.	CASSFAGVDQPQHF	TGTGCCAGCAGTTTCGCAGGGGTGGACCAGCCCCAGCATTTT
TRBV7-2	TRBJ2-5	.	.	CASSLEGRWQETQYF	TGTGCCAGCAGCTTAGAGGGACGATGGCAAGAGACCCAGTACTTC
TRBV28	TRBJ2-3	.	TRBD2	CASSPASGSGLSTDTQYF	TGTGCCAGCAGTCCGGCTAGCGGGTCCGGTCTTAGCACAGATACGCAGTATTTT
TRBV18	TRBJ1-1	.	.	CASSLPTHSNTEAFF	TGTGCCAGCTCACTACCTACCCACAGTAACACTGAAGCTTTCTTT
TRBV7-3	TRBJ2-3	once	TRBD2	CASSLNGGGGDTQYF	TGTGCCAGCAGCCTAAACGGCGGGGGTGGAGATACGCAGTATTTT
TRBV18	TRBJ2-2	.	TRBD1	CASSPQGQGAGELFF	TGTGCCAGCTCCCCACAAGGACAGGGGGCCGGGGAGCTGTTTTTT
TRBV2	TRBJ1-6	.	.	CATGRALNSPLHF	TGTGCCACCGGGAGAGCCCTTAATTCACCCCTCCACTTT
TRBV27	TRBJ2-3	.	.	CASSLQAGFTDTQYF	TGTGCCAGCAGTTTACAAGCGGGTTTCACAGATACGCAGTATTTT
TRBV7-9	TRBJ1-2	.	TRBD1	CASSLDGQGNYGYTF	TGTGCCAGCAGCTTAGATGGACAGGGGAACTATGGCTACACCTTC
TRBV7-3	TRBJ1-2	few	TRBD1	CASSFDRGSGYTF	TGTGCCAGCAGCTTTGACAGGGGGAGCGGTTACACCTTC
TRBV7-3	TRBJ2-1	.	.	CASSSRLVLVDEQFF	TGTGCCAGCAGCTCGAGACTAGTATTGGTCGATGAGCAGTTCTTC